The 2 T cell receptor beta chains reported below all come from one sample, sequenced in a study of lymphopenia after photon versus proton radiotherapy. TCRdb keeps only in-frame clones here, not all; method: immunoSEQ multiplex PCR. The table lists 25,000 to 30,000 clones, 87% of them singletons, with roughly a fifth in the top ten. The starting material was peripheral blood, obtained from a patient treated with photon-based radiotherapy. The receptors were gathered from a man between 45 and 60 years old with gastric cancer.

The chain couples TRBV25-1 to TRBJ2-5; 9 nucleotides agree with TRBD1. This CDR3 is built from 14 residues. V lost 4 bases and J lost 5; bases outside the gene matches: 5. The germline V gene has CDR1 MGHDK and CDR2 SYGVNS. The CDR3 reads CASSVQGAGETQYF. CDR3 sequence (DNA): TGTGCCAGCAGTGTACAGGGGGCGGGGGAGACCCAGTACTTC.

V usage is TRBV29-1 and J usage is TRBJ1-2, with 7 positions matching TRBD1. Germline V CDR1 and CDR2: SQVTM, ANQGSEA. V was pared by 7 bases and J by 7 bases, with 9 bases of the junction left unmatched. The CDR3 is 12 amino acids. The CDR3 region is CSARQGSGGYTF. In DNA, the CDR3 is TGCAGCGCCAGACAGGGATCGGGTGGCTACACCTTC.